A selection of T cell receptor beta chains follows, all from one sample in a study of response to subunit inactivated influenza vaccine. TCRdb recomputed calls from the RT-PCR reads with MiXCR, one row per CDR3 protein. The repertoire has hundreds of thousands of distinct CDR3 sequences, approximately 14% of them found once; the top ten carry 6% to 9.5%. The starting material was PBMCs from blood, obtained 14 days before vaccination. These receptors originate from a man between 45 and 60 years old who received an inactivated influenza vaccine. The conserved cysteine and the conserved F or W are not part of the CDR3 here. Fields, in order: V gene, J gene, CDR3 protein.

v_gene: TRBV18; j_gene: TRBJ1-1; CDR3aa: ASSGGRNTEAF
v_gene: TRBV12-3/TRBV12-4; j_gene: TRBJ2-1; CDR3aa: ATRGRGSYNEQF
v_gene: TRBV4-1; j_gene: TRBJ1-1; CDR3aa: ASSHFPRDRNTEAF
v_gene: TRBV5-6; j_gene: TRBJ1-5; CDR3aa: ASSASTAYSNQPQH
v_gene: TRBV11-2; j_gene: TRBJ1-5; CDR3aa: ASSLGYRGKSNQPQH
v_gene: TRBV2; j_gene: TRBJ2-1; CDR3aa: ASSKGGSSYVYNEQF
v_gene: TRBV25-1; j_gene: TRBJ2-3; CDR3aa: ASSETTSGRPDTQY
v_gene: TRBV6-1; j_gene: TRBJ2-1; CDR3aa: ASSEPQGFTEQF
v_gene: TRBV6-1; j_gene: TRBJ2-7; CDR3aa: ASRVTGGSYEQY
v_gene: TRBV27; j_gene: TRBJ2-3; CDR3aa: ASSLLGTGRSSGPDTQY
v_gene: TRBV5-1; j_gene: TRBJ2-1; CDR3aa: ASSHGTGYNEQF
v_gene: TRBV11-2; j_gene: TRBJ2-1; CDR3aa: ASSLELLAGAYNEQF
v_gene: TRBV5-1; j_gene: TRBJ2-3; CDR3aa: ASSLAAGVYTDTQY
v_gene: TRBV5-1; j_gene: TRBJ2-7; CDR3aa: ASSTSGSMSSYEQY
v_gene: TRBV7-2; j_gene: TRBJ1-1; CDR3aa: ASSPRQGAVDTEAF
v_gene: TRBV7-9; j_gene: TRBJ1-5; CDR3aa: ASSPGQGAPQPQH
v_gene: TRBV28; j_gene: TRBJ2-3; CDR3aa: ASSLGLAGASGWTDTQY
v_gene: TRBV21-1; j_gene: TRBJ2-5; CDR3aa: ASSGRGILETQY
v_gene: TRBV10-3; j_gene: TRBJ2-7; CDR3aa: AISVASSSYEQY
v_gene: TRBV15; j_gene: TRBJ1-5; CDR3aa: ATSLDGNQPQH
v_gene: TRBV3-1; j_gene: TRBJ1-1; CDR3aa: ASSPQEGEVF
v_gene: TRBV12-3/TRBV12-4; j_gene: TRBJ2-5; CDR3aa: ASTFYGRRETQY
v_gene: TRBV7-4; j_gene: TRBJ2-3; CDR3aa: ASSLVDRVVQDTQY
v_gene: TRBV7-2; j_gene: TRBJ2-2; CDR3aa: ASSLAGGSGELF
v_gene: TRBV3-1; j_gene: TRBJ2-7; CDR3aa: ASSRRGDDEQY
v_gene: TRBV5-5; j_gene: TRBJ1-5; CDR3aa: ASSLGIGGANQPQH
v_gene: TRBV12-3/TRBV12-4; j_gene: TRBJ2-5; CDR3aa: ASSLVLETQY
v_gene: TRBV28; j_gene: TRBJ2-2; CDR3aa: ASSLPTGKNTGELF
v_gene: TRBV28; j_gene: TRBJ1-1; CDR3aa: ASRETGNTEAF
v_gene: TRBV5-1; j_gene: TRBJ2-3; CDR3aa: ASSNNGIWGTDTQY
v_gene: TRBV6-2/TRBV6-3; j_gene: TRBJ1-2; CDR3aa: ASSQGRGYDYGYT
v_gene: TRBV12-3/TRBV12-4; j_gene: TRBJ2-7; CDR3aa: ASTQGNTYEQY
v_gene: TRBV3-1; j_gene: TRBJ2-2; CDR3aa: ASSQDSGNTGELF
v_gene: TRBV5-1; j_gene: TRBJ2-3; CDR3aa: ASSFRTDTDTQY
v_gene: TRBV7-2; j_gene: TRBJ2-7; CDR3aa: ASSKGGYEQY
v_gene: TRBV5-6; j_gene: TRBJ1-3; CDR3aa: ASSPFTGQGGNTIY
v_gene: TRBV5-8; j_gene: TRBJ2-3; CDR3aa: ASSLVGGALNTDTQY
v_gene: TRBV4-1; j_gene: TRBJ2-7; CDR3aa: ASTPQAGLFYEQY
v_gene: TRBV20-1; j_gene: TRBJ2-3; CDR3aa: SARQGGGADTQY
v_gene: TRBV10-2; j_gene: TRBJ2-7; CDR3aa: ASSGMVGLLDEHY
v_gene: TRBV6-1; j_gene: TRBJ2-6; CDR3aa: ASTHGGTVKSGANVLT
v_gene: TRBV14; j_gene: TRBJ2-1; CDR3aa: ASSQDRNRGIHEQF
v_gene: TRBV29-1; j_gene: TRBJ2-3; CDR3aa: SVGPPSASTDTQY
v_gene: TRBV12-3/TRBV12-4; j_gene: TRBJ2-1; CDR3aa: ASSLRQGAIDEQF
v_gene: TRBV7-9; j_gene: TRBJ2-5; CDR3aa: ASSHWGPRETQY
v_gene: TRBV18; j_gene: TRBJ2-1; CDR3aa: ASSPPGLPPAYEQF
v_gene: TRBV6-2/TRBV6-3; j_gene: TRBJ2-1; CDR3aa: ASSTLTSGSTYNEQF
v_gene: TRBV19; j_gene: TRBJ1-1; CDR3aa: ASSRTGAVYTEAF
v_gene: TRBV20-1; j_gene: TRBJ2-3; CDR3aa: SAPPSGRDTQY
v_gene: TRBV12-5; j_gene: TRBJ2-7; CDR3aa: ASGFQPGQDYEQY
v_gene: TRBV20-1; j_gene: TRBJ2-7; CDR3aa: SARVGTTYEQY
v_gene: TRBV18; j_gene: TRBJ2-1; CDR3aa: ASSEQGASYNEQF
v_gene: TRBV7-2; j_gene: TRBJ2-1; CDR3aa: ASSPTSGVHNEQF
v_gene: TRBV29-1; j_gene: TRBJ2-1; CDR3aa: SVEDRGSGSSYNEQF
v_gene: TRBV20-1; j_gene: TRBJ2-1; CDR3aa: SAFWTGGPYNEQF
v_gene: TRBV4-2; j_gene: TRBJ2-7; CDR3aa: ASSQVGEYYEQY
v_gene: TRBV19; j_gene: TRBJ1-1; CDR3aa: ASSILLNTEAF
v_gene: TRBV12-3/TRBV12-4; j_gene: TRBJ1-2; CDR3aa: ASTPGTGGANYGYT